The 9 T cell receptor beta chains in this list originate from one sample, sequenced in a study of PD-L1 blockade in urothelial cancer. Time point reported: peripheral blood 6 weeks after treatment start. Profiling relied on immunoSEQ multiplex PCR, and the TCRdb table lists in-frame clones only, not all of them. The sample shows about 110,000 clones, around 90% of them seen only once. Here the sequenced sample was PBMCs, taken around atezolizumab (anti-PD-L1) treatment. The source of these receptors is a man aged 55-75 years with urothelial cancer.

V gene TRBV19 combines with J gene TRBJ2-7, with D hard to call. This CDR3 region has 15 residues. Germline CDR1 and CDR2: LNHDA and SQIVND (reference sequence). Trimming left V 3 bases short and J 5 bases short, with 17 bases between. DNA of the CDR3: TGTGCCAGTAGTATGCGGTTAGAGTCGGTCCACGAGCAGTACTTC. Translation: CASSMRLESVHEQYF. The full variable domain, completed using reference TRBV19 and TRBJ2-7, is DGGITQSPKYLFRKEGQNVTLSCEQNLNHDAMYWYRQDPGQGLRLIYYSQIVNDFQKGDIAEGYSVSREKKESFPLTVTSAQKNPTAFYLCASSMRLESVHEQYFGPGTRLTVT.

The chain has TRBV7-9 and TRBJ1-3; D is possibly TRBD1 (5 bases). Between the trimmed V and J ends, which lost 5 bases and 3 bases, there was a span of 8 bases. From germline, CDR1 is SEHNR and CDR2 FQNEAQ (reference sequence). There are 13 residues in the CDR3. This chain's CDR3 is CASSRGGGNTIYF. The CDR3 nucleotides read TGTGCCAGCAGCCGCGGGGGTGGAAACACCATATATTTT.

The gene calls are TRBV7-8 and TRBJ2-7, with 7 positions matching TRBD2. Germline-derived CDR1 and CDR2 are SGHVS and FQNEAQ. Trimming cost V 5 bases and J 2 bases; bases outside gene matches: 12. This CDR3 contains 16 residues. CDR3 coding DNA: TGTGCCAGCAGCAGAGATGGGGGGGGTTGGACCTACGAGCAGTACTTC. Protein sequence: CASSRDGGGWTYEQYF.

The V gene is TRBV4-1, the J gene TRBJ2-2; 11 nucleotides align to TRBD1. CDR1 MGHRA and CDR2 YSYEKL come from the germline V gene. The CDR3 extends over 14 amino acids. The trim removed 4 bases at V and 6 bases at J, leaving 1 base unmatched. CDR3 bases: TGCGCCAGCAGCCGGGACAGGGGGGCCGGGGAGCTGTTTTTT. Protein: CASSRDRGAGELFF.

The V and J genes are TRBV9 and TRBJ2-1, with D possibly TRBD2 on 7 matching bases. V lost 0 bases to trimming and J lost 6 bases, with 10 bases between them. The CDR3 totals 14 residues. Germline lookup yields CDR1 SGDLS and CDR2 YYNGEE. The chain's CDR3 is CASSVVGGGNEQFF. The CDR3 DNA sequence: TGTGCCAGCAGCGTAGTGGGAGGGGGCAATGAGCAGTTCTTC.

This clone was observed a few times. The CDR3 coding sequence is TGTGCCAGCAGCTCGACAGTTGGGACAGAATTTAATGAAAAACTGTTTTTT. Translating gives CASSSTVGTEFNEKLFF. This chain links TRBV7-3 with TRBJ1-4; TRBD1 agrees at 7 bases. Germline-derived CDR1 and CDR2 are SGHTA and FQGTGA. The junction had 12 bases not matched to a gene; V was cut back by 4 bases and J by 4 bases. The CDR3 loop spans 17 amino acids.

In this sample, this clone turned up once. CDR3 amino acids: CASSLFWAQYF. DNA for the CDR3: TGTGCCAGCAGCTTATTCTGGGCGCAGTACTTC. V usage is TRBV7-2 and J usage is TRBJ2-7; D gene ambiguous. The CDR3 extends over 11 amino acids. V lost 2 bases and J 9 bases, leaving 8 bases between the germline ends. Germline V gives CDR1 SGHTA, CDR2 FQGNSA.

The J gene is TRBJ1-5, the V gene TRBV30; maybe TRBD1 (5 bases). The germline gives CDR1 GTSNPN, CDR2 SVGIG (reference sequence). V was cut by 0 bases and J by 2 bases, with 8 bases left in between. This CDR3 spans 14 amino acids. CDR3 nucleotide sequence: TGTGCCTGGAGTGTAGCACAGGGCAATCAGCCCCAGCATTTT. Translated, it gives CAWSVAQGNQPQHF.

The chain is built from TRBV7-9 and TRBJ2-1; 10 bases are shared with TRBD1. Germline values: CDR1 SEHNR, CDR2 FQNEAQ (reference sequence). V trimming: 5 bases; J trimming: 2 bases; junction bases outside the gene matches: 6. This CDR3 has 16 residues. The CDR3 protein is CASSIGQGGAYNEQFF. In nucleotides, the CDR3 is TGTGCCAGCAGCATAGGACAGGGGGGGGCCTACAATGAGCAGTTCTTC.